This T cell receptor beta chain was captured in a study of blood T cell repertoires in COVID-19. The overall study: Samples came from the United States, Italy and Spain, spanning acute and convalescent COVID-19. PBMCs, B-cell-depleted T cells, or T cells provided the cDNA or gDNA that made up the material.

Trimming stripped 4 bases from V and 4 bases from J, with 16 bases between. This CDR3 is 14 amino acids long. Germline V lookup: CDR1 SQVTM, CDR2 ANQGSEA. In the authors' workflow: Amplification from reference gene primers served as the basis for estimated nucleated cell counts. Method: immunoSEQ multiplex PCR; TCRdb's copy keeps in-frame clones and lacks some. V and J calls and clone size are copied from that table; D and trimming were computed from the DNA. The profile shows approximately 360,000 clones, 75% to 90% of them singletons. The source material was PBMCs or T cells enriched from blood (not recorded which). This rearrangement joins TRBV29-1 to TRBJ1-1; tentative D call: TRBD1 (5 bases). The receptor's source is a woman between 50 and 59 years old who had recovered from COVID-19. The CDR3 loop is CSVADTWRGTEAFF. The CDR3, as DNA: TGCAGCGTTGCGGACACCTGGAGGGGCACTGAAGCTTTCTTT.